Listed below are T cell receptor beta chains from one sample, sequenced in a study of cytomegalovirus exposure and HLA in healthy donors. The repertoire was sequenced with immunoSEQ multiplex PCR; TCRdb's copy has only in-frame clones and lacks some. There are around 200,000 clones in the sample; approximately 79% occur only once, and 0.2% to 0.25% lies in the top ten. The sample was PBMCs. These receptors originate from a girl aged 2 to 9 in good health and CMV-seronegative. Each CDR3 is given without its conserved first and last residue. The order of the fields is J gene, D gene, V gene, CDR3 protein. The D gene is left open where the match is weak.

j_call: TRBJ2-3; d_call: TRBD2; v_call: TRBV11-3; cdr3_aa: ASSLGQREGADTQY
j_call: TRBJ2-2; d_call: TRBD1; v_call: TRBV5-6; cdr3_aa: ASSLGTGGTGELF
j_call: TRBJ2-3; d_call: .; v_call: TRBV6-5; cdr3_aa: ASSYGGGLEADTQY
j_call: TRBJ2-1; d_call: TRBD2; v_call: TRBV4-1; cdr3_aa: ASSQGERAGLGEQF
j_call: TRBJ1-1; d_call: .; v_call: TRBV29-1; cdr3_aa: TAMDWGAEAF
j_call: TRBJ1-2; d_call: TRBD1; v_call: TRBV5-6; cdr3_aa: ASSPWDRTLNYGYT
j_call: TRBJ1-6; d_call: .; v_call: TRBV4-1; cdr3_aa: ASSQDWGSSYNSPLH
j_call: TRBJ2-2; d_call: TRBD2; v_call: TRBV4-1; cdr3_aa: ASSQSGGATGELF
j_call: TRBJ2-2; d_call: .; v_call: TRBV7-9; cdr3_aa: ASSLWTAPAGELF
j_call: TRBJ1-3; d_call: .; v_call: TRBV29-1; cdr3_aa: SVEIENGGNTIY
j_call: TRBJ2-5; d_call: TRBD2; v_call: TRBV5-1; cdr3_aa: ASSLAGGLGTQY